Reported below is one T cell receptor (beta chain). Repertoires were generated with immunoSEQ multiplex PCR, while TCRdb's copy carries only in-frame clones and drops some. Of about 85,000 clones in the sample, roughly three quarters were seen once. This specimen belongs to a study of cytotoxic CD8 clonotypes in ibrutinib-treated CLL. The sequencing here drew on PBMCs, taken after 12 months of ibrutinib treatment. The TCR originated in a human donor with chronic lymphocytic leukemia.

The CDR3 sequence is CAWGGETQYF. CDR3 bases: TGTGCCTGGGGGGGCGAGACCCAGTACTTC. V usage is TRBV30 and J usage is TRBJ2-5; D might be TRBD1 (6 bases). The CDR3 consists of 10 residues. Per the germline V gene, CDR1 is GTSNPN and CDR2 is SVGIG (reference sequence). V was pared by 5 bases and J by 5 bases, with 6 bases between.